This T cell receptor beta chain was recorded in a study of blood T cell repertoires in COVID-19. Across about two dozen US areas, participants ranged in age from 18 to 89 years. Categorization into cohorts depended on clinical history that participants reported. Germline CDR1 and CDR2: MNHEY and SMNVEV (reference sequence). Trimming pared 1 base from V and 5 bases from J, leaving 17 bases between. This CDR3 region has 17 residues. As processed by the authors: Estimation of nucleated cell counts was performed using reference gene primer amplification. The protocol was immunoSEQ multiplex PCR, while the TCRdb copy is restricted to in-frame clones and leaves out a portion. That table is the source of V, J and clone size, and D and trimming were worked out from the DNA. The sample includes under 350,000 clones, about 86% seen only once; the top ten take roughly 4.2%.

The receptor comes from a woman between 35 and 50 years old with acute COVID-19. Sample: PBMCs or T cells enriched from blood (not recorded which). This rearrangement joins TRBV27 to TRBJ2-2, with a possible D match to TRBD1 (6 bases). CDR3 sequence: CASSLFGTRTGTGELFF. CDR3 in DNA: TGTGCCAGCAGTTTATTTGGGACACGTACAGGGACCGGGGAGCTGTTTTTT.